This T cell receptor beta chain is drawn from a study of control samples from healthy donors and cancer patients. Generated by immunoSEQ multiplex PCR, the TCRdb table keeps only in-frame clones and is missing some. Of tens of thousands of clones listed, about 82% were seen once; the top ten hold 19%. Trimming stripped 7 bases from V and 1 base from J, with 6 bases between. The CDR3 extends over 12 amino acids. Per the germline V gene, CDR1 is SGHDT and CDR2 is YYEEEE. Sequenced input: blood. The sequence derives from a man aged 30-40 years in good health. The chain carries TRBV5-6 and TRBJ2-4; D is ambiguous. CDR3 in amino acids: CASSYAKNIQYF. CDR3 DNA: TGTGCCAGCTCGTATGCCAAAAACATTCAGTACTTC.